This TCR beta chain was captured in a study of shared clonotypes between healthy human individuals. Study information: Used for every donor were three CD4 naive, three CD4 memory, two CD8 naive and one CD8 memory plate.

This table comes from immunoSEQ multiplex PCR, and its TCRdb copy is limited to in-frame clones, with some not included. The sample has some 2,400,000 clones, nearly 97% seen once. Comments on this clone: What it binds is unknown.

Findings and caveats of the study: The sampled material consisted only of blood, and tissue repertoires are likely to differ. Naive CD4 clonotypes overlapped across a handful of donors at approximately 4.5%. Rarefaction gave evidence that sorted-subset sequencing remained incomplete despite large depth.

The sample comprised naive CD4+ T cells sorted from blood. Noted subset: CD45RA+ positively selected. The TCR sequence derives from a man younger than 30 in good health.

CDR3 nucleotide sequence: TGTGCCAGCAGCTTAGCGCGAGGAAGTTCGTACGAGCAGTACTTC. It encodes CASSLARGSSYEQYF. The chain uses TRBV7-9 and TRBJ2-7; D not resolved. The germline gives CDR1 SEHNR, CDR2 FQNEAQ (reference sequence). V lost 0 bases to trimming and J lost 4 bases, with 13 bases between them. The CDR3 has 15 amino acids.